These 19 T cell receptor beta chains were sequenced from one sample in a study of radiation and T cells in renal cell carcinoma. Documented time point: blood 4 weeks post-SBRT, at nephrectomy. As for treatment: 15 Gy SBRT to primary tumor, nephrectomy 4 weeks later. TCRdb's table, derived via immunoSEQ multiplex PCR, lists solely in-frame clones and lacks some. The sample contains fewer than 200,000 clones, roughly 90% of which appear only once. The sequenced sample was blood, obtained from a patient whose treatment included radiotherapy and nephrectomy. These receptor sequences come from a woman between 50 and 59 years old with renal cell carcinoma.

The chain is built from TRBV7-9 and TRBJ1-1; TRBD1 is a possible D gene (5 bases). Germline V gene lookup returns CDR1 SEHNR and CDR2 FQNEAQ (reference sequence). The CDR3 loop spans 11 amino acids. V was clipped by 5 bases and J by 8 bases, with 9 bases between them. Written as DNA, the CDR3 is TGTGCCAGCAGCCACGGGGGGGAAGCTTTCTTT. Its protein product is CASSHGGEAFF.

V gene TRBV7-8 combines with J gene TRBJ1-2; 7 nucleotides agree with TRBD1. The CDR3 has 15 amino acids. Germline V CDR1 and CDR2: SGHVS, FQNEAQ. With 2 bases clipped from V and 8 bases from J, the junction kept 11 bases outside the gene matches. The DNA for the CDR3 is TGTGCCAGCAGCTTACTATCCCAGGGGGTCGGAGGCTACACCTTC. Its protein is CASSLLSQGVGGYTF.

J is TRBJ2-1 and V is TRBV25-1; 16 nucleotides agree with TRBD2. CDR3 length equals 14 residues. Germline CDR1 MGHDK, CDR2 SYGVNS. Trimming took 11 bases from V and 8 from J; bases not matched to a gene: 6. This CDR3 is CASEGLAGGHEQFF. DNA for the CDR3: TGTGCCTCGGAGGGACTAGCGGGGGGGCATGAGCAGTTCTTC.

V usage is TRBV5-5 and J usage is TRBJ1-2; possibly TRBD1 for D (5 bases). From germline, CDR1 is SGHKS and CDR2 YYEKEE (reference sequence). The V and J ends lost 0 bases and 5 bases respectively, with 14 bases between them. The CDR3 contains 15 residues. The CDR3 is CASSLARGSSYGYTF. For the CDR3, the DNA is TGTGCCAGCAGCTTGGCGAGGGGCTCCTCATATGGCTACACCTTC.

The V gene is TRBV9, the J gene TRBJ2-3, with 10 bases aligning to TRBD1. Germline CDR1 is SGDLS and CDR2 is YYNGEE. The CDR3 contains 14 residues. Trimming took 9 bases from V and 2 from J; bases not matched to a gene: 6. CDR3 sequence (DNA): TGTGCCACCGGACAGGGGGACTACACAGATACGCAGTATTTT. It specifies CATGQGDYTDTQYF.

J is TRBJ1-6 and V is TRBV6-5, with D unclear. The CDR3 sequence is 16 residues long. V gave up 0 bases and J gave up 10 bases, with 16 bases separating them. Looked up from germline, CDR1 is MNHEY and CDR2 is SVGAGI. CDR3 nucleotides: TGTGCCAGCAGTTACTCGAAGTCAGCTTCGGGGTCACCCCTCCACTTT. Its translation is CASSYSKSASGSPLHF.

V usage is TRBV9 and J usage is TRBJ2-1; D remains unclear. The CDR3 contains 15 residues. Germline CDR1 SGDLS, CDR2 YYNGEE. V was cut by 0 bases and J by 0 bases, with 7 bases left in between. This CDR3 is CASSVGGPSYNEQFF. As DNA, the CDR3 is TGTGCCAGCAGCGTAGGAGGACCCTCCTACAATGAGCAGTTCTTC.

A word on this clone: At one of its ends the junction is not consistent with the germline gene, which may arise from a read error. The chain has TRBV19 and TRBJ1-5, with 7 bases that match TRBD1. CDR3 length equals 14 residues. Looked up from germline, CDR1 is LNHDA and CDR2 is SQIVND (reference sequence). CDR3 sequence: CAGSRGQAGQPQHF. As DNA, the CDR3 is TGTGCCGGTAGTCGAGGACAGGCCGGCCAGCCCCAGCATTTT. The variable domain in full, completed from reference TRBV19 and TRBJ1-5, reads DGGITQSPKYLFRKEGQNVTLSCEQNLNHDAMYWYRQDPGQGLRLIYYSQIVNDFQKGDIAEGYSVSREKKESFPLTVTSAQKNPTAFYLCAGSRGQAGQPQHFGDGTRLSIL.

V usage is TRBV29-1 and J usage is TRBJ1-1; no clear D gene. CDR3 size: 10 residues. Germline V gene sequence: CDR1 SQVTM, CDR2 ANQGSEA. DNA for the CDR3: TGCAGTTTCGGGAACACTGAAGCTTTCTTT. Its translation: CSFGNTEAFF. Full variable domain (remainder filled in from reference TRBV29-1 and TRBJ1-1): SAVISQKPSRDICQRGTSLTIQCQVDSQVTMMFWYRQQPGQSLTLIATANQGSEATYESGFVIDKFPISRPNLTFSTLTVSNMSPEDSSIYLCSFGNTEAFFGQGTRLTVV.

With regard to this clone: Other nucleotide sequences from this sample produce the same CDR3. The gene calls are TRBV5-4 and TRBJ2-7, with 8 bases identical to TRBD1. Looked up from germline, CDR1 is SGHNT and CDR2 is YYREEE (reference sequence). The J segment lost 3 bases and the V segment lost 4 bases, leaving 6 bases of the junction unmatched. CDR3 size: 14 residues. The CDR3 here is CASSGNTGGYEQYF. CDR3 nucleotides: TGTGCCAGCAGCGGAAATACAGGGGGCTACGAGCAGTACTTC.

This sequence joins TRBV10-3 and TRBJ1-5, with D tentatively TRBD1 (6 bases). V gave up 0 bases and J gave up 9 bases, with 12 bases separating them. This CDR3 comprises 14 residues. Germline CDR1 and CDR2: ENHRY and SYGVKD. The CDR3 nucleotides read TGTGCCATCAGTGAGTCGGGGGCTCTATGGCCCCAGCATTTT. The encoded protein is CAISESGALWPQHF.

The chain recombines TRBV6-1 with TRBJ2-3, with unresolved D. The CDR3 contains 13 residues. V was trimmed by 3 bases and J by 2 bases, leaving 6 bases between them. Germline assignment: CDR1 MNHNS and CDR2 SASEGT. In DNA form, the CDR3 reads TGTGCCAGCAGTGAGTCTTACACAGATACGCAGTATTTT. Its translation: CASSESYTDTQYF.

This rearrangement joins TRBV9 to TRBJ1-6; no firm D call. Trimming left V 4 bases short and J 8 bases short, with 16 bases between. Looked up from germline, CDR1 is SGDLS and CDR2 is YYNGEE. CDR3 size: 15 residues. For the CDR3, the DNA is TGTGCCAGCAGCCCTTCTGGGATTGGGGATTCACCCCTCCACTTT. Amino acids: CASSPSGIGDSPLHF.

This clone turned up a few times. The chain is built from TRBV7-8 and TRBJ2-7; D possibly corresponds to TRBD1 (6 bases). V lost 3 bases and J lost 2, with 14 bases in between. Germline loops: CDR1 SGHVS, CDR2 FQNEAQ. This CDR3 comprises 15 residues. The CDR3 DNA sequence: TGTGCCAGCAGCTTTAGTGGGACATTCCCCTACGAGCAGTACTTC. Protein sequence: CASSFSGTFPYEQYF.

The gene calls are TRBV2 and TRBJ1-1; D call uncertain. The germline V gene encodes CDR1 SNHLY and CDR2 FYNNEI. The CDR3 runs to 12 residues. Deletions cut 6 bases from V and 6 bases from J, with 11 bases between. The chain's CDR3 is CASSPVRAEAFF. CDR3 DNA: TGTGCCAGCAGCCCAGTCCGGGCTGAAGCTTTCTTT.

The rearrangement links TRBV19 to TRBJ1-1, with TRBD1 matching over 8 bases. CDR1 LNHDA and CDR2 SQIVND come from the germline V gene (reference sequence). V lost 8 bases and J lost 4; bases outside the gene matches: 9. CDR3 length equals 14 residues. CDR3 amino acids: CASGDGTGSTEAFF. CDR3 DNA sequence: TGTGCCAGTGGAGACGGGACAGGTTCCACTGAAGCTTTCTTT.

The V call is TRBV10-3, the J call TRBJ1-3; D ambiguous. V dropped 10 bases and J dropped 6 bases, with 10 bases sitting between them. The germline V gene has CDR1 ENHRY and CDR2 SYGVKD. The CDR3 spans 11 residues. CDR3 sequence (DNA): TGTGCCACACGGGGTACAAACACCATATATTTT. Its translation: CATRGTNTIYF.

This chain joins TRBV7-2 and TRBJ1-1; D is undetermined. In germline, CDR1 is SGHTA, CDR2 FQGNSA. This CDR3 spans 15 amino acids. V was trimmed by 0 bases and J by 9 bases, leaving 17 bases between them. The CDR3 here is CASSLAQGNAIKAFF. The CDR3 DNA reads TGTGCCAGCAGCTTAGCTCAAGGGAACGCGATAAAAGCTTTCTTT.

This clone was seen only a few times. The J gene is TRBJ2-3, the V gene TRBV7-6, with D perhaps being TRBD1 or TRBD2 (6 bases each). The CDR3 spans 17 residues. Germline CDR1 reads SGHVS; CDR2 reads FNYEAQ. Trimming pared 5 bases from V and 1 base from J, leaving 19 bases between. CDR3 protein: CASSPSPGGSGTDTQYF. In DNA, the CDR3 is TGTGCCAGCAGCCCTAGTCCCGGGGGCTCGGGCACAGATACGCAGTATTTT. Full variable domain (outside the CDR3, taken from reference TRBV7-6 and TRBJ2-3): GAGVSQSPRYKVTKRGQDVALRCDPISGHVSLYWYRQALGQGPEFLTYFNYEAQQDKSGLPNDRFSAERPEGSISTLTIQRTEQRDSAMYRCASSPSPGGSGTDTQYFGPGTRLTVL.